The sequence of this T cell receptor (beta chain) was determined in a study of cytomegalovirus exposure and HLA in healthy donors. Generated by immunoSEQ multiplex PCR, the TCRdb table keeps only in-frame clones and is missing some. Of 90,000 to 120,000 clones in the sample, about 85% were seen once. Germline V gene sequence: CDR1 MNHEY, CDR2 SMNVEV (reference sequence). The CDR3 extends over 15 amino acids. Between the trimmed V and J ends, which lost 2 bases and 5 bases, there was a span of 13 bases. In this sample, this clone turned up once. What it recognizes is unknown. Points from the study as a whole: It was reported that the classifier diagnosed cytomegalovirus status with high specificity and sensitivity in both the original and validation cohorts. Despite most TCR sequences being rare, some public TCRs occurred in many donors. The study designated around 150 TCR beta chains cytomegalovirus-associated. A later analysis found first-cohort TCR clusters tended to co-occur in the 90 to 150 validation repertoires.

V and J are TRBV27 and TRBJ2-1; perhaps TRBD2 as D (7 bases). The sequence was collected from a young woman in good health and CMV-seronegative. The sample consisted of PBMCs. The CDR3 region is CASSLPGDYDNEQFF. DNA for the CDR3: TGTGCCAGCAGTTTACCAGGGGACTACGACAATGAGCAGTTCTTC.